This T cell receptor beta chain was identified during a study of T cells after yellow fever vaccination. Study-wide context: SMART-Seq v4 Ultra Low Input prepared libraries from low-cell fractions.

Of note for this clonotype: Its antigen remains unknown.

The authors made TCR cDNA by 5'RACE template switching, adding a universal primer site and UMIs. TCRdb reprocessed the 5' RACE reads with MiXCR, giving one entry per CDR3 protein. The sample records about 160,000 distinct CDR3 sequences, 9.3% being singletons. The study, taken as a whole, reports: CD4 and CD8 compartments shared a small share of clonotypes. Abundant bulk-population clonotypes could contaminate the FACS-sorted repertoires.

Looked up from germline, CDR1 is MNHNY and CDR2 is SVGAGI (reference sequence). The CDR3 consists of 15 residues. The junction had 8 bases not matched to a gene; V was cut back by 5 bases and J by 4 bases. J is TRBJ1-5 and V is TRBV6-6; 7 nucleotides match TRBD1. This receptor was obtained from a man between 18 and 29 years old who received the YFV17D yellow fever vaccine. The source was CD8+ T cells sorted from PBMCs, collected 45 days after the yellow fever booster vaccination. The DNA of the CDR3 is TGTGCCAGCAGTAAACGACAGGGCGGGAATCAGCCCCAGCATTTT. Translation gives CASSKRQGGNQPQHF.